These 5 T cell receptor beta chains share one sample of origin, sequenced in a study of OX40 agonist ivuxolimab in advanced cancers. Generated by immunoSEQ multiplex PCR, the TCRdb table keeps only in-frame clones and is missing some. The sample carries about 150,000 clones, around 94% recorded once. The sample consisted of CD4+ or CD8+ T cells sorted from blood, taken in a trial of the OX40 agonist ivuxolimab. All receptors come from an adult with an advanced solid tumor such as melanoma, head and neck, liver or kidney cancer.

The chain has TRBV9 and TRBJ1-1; D is undetermined. Germline V gene lookup returns CDR1 SGDLS and CDR2 YYNGEE. The ends were cut back, 0 bases at V and 7 bases at J, with 7 bases in the middle. The CDR3 is made up of 12 amino acids. CDR3 DNA sequence: TGTGCCAGCAGCGTAGCTCCGAATGAAGCTTTCTTT. Its protein product is CASSVAPNEAFF.

The chain has TRBV19 and TRBJ2-3; 15 nucleotides line up with TRBD2. From germline, CDR1 is LNHDA and CDR2 SQIVND (reference sequence). The CDR3 extends over 16 amino acids. The V gene end was trimmed by 6 bases and the J gene end by 6 bases; junction bases not matched to a gene: 7. The CDR3 DNA reads TGTGCCAGTAGACGGACTAGCGGGGGGGCCGGGGATACGCAGTATTTT. Translated: CASRRTSGGAGDTQYF. The full variable domain, with the rest looked up from reference TRBV19 and TRBJ2-3, is DGGITQSPKYLFRKEGQNVTLSCEQNLNHDAMYWYRQDPGQGLRLIYYSQIVNDFQKGDIAEGYSVSREKKESFPLTVTSAQKNPTAFYLCASRRTSGGAGDTQYFGPGTRLTVL.

This clone was seen only a few times. The CDR3 reads CAWSTPKGRVRGYTF. The CDR3 region has the DNA TGTGCCTGGAGTACTCCTAAGGGCAGGGTTCGTGGCTACACCTTC. The chain uses TRBV30 and TRBJ1-2; a possible D gene is TRBD1 (5 bases). CDR1 GTSNPN and CDR2 SVGIG come from the germline V gene (reference sequence). The CDR3 consists of 15 residues. With 2 bases removed from V and 7 bases from J, the gap between germline ends came to 20 bases.

The chain combines TRBV6-6 with TRBJ2-1; D unresolved. Germline CDR1 MNHNY, CDR2 SVGAGI (reference sequence). V was shortened by 7 bases and J by 2 bases, with 9 bases between the two germline ends. This CDR3 spans 13 amino acids. CDR3 sequence reads: CASNKGAYNEQFF. The DNA for the CDR3 is TGTGCCAGCAACAAAGGTGCCTACAATGAGCAGTTCTTC.

The chain carries TRBV14 and TRBJ2-1, with D possibly being TRBD1 (6 bases). Germline V CDR1 and CDR2: SGHDN, FVKESK. The CDR3 extends over 15 amino acids. V lost 4 bases and J 6 bases, leaving 16 bases between the germline ends. Here the CDR3 reads CASSPPGHLINEQFF. The CDR3 region has the DNA TGTGCCAGCAGCCCCCCGGGACACCTTATCAATGAGCAGTTCTTC.